This TCR beta chain appears in the sequencing data of a study of beta chain features in type 1 diabetes. General study findings and limits: Relative to healthy donors, patients appeared to have naive, central memory and Treg TCRB repertoires that were more similar.

Reverse transcribing all isolated RNA meant expressed TCRB transcripts were sequenced. Assay: immunoSEQ multiplex PCR; the TCRdb copy retains only in-frame clones and omits some. The profile shows about 360,000 clones, around 13% of them singletons. Germline V lookup: CDR1 GTSNPN, CDR2 SVGIG (reference sequence). The CDR3 extends over 16 amino acids. Trimming stripped 3 bases from V and 5 bases from J, with 19 bases between. This clone showed up just a few times. Its antigen remains unidentified. This rearrangement joins TRBV30 to TRBJ2-2, with a weak D call TRBD2 (7 bases). This TCR derives from a man aged 18 to 30 in good health. The sequencing input was naive CD4+ T cells from blood. The chain's CDR3 is CAWRALGGPVTGELFF. CDR3 nucleotide sequence: TGTGCCTGGAGAGCCCTGGGGGGGCCGGTGACCGGGGAGCTGTTTTTT.